This TCR beta chain was identified in a study of blood T cell repertoires in COVID-19. Those who participated ranged in age from 18 to 89 years and resided in under 25 US areas. Only in-frame clones appear in the TCRdb table, and some are missing; sequencing was by immunoSEQ multiplex PCR. The profile shows a few hundred thousand clones, roughly 89% of them singletons. The CDR3 loop spans 17 amino acids. The V gene end was trimmed by 4 bases and the J gene end by 8 bases; junction bases not matched to a gene: 8. Germline V gene lookup returns CDR1 KGHDR and CDR2 SFDVKD. This clonotype originated in a woman aged 55-70 years who had recovered from COVID-19. The J gene is TRBJ2-4, the V gene TRBV24-1, with 15 bases lining up with TRBD2. Sequences were obtained from PBMCs or T cells enriched from blood (not recorded which). The CDR3 bases are TGTGCCACCAGTGAGAGGACTAGCGGGAGGGCCGGGGACATTCAGTACTTC. Its translation: CATSERTSGRAGDIQYF.